What follows are 2 T cell receptor beta chains derived from one specimen sequenced in a study of blood T cells in healthy people across ages. The use of a sample-barcoded 5' primer and a J-beta primer mix characterized a second PCR of roughly 6 to 12 cycles. TCRdb used MiXCR to reprocess the 5' RACE reads, holding one entry per CDR3 protein. The profile shows about 800,000 distinct CDR3 sequences, 20% to 30% of them singletons. A further study also used this sample, focusing on T cells of mothers and their children.

The source material was blood. The receptors originated from a boy under 18 in good health.

This clonotype showed up just a few times. In DNA form, the CDR3 reads TGTGCCAGCAGCTTGGACAGGACCAGCTCCTACGAGCAGTACTTC. It is translated as CASSLDRTSSYEQYF. The chain carries TRBV7-9 and TRBJ2-7; 7 bases are shared with TRBD1. V was clipped by 3 bases and J by 0 bases; unmatched bases: 5. Per the germline V gene, CDR1 is SEHNR and CDR2 is FQNEAQ (reference sequence). CDR3 length equals 15 residues.

The chain couples TRBV6-5 to TRBJ1-6; the match to TRBD1 covers 7 bases. The CDR3 loop spans 14 amino acids. From germline, CDR1 is MNHEY and CDR2 SVGAGI. With 6 bases clipped from V and 7 bases from J, the junction kept 6 bases outside the gene matches. This chain's CDR3 is CASSRQGENSPLHF. The CDR3 DNA is TGTGCCAGCAGCCGACAGGGAGAGAATTCACCCCTCCACTTT.